The clone carrying this TCR beta chain was seen more than once but under ten times. Its antigen is as yet unknown. V lost 7 bases, J lost 0 bases, and 13 bases lay in between. CDR3 length: 15 amino acids. Germline lookup yields CDR1 SNHLY and CDR2 FYNNEI. The data stem from a study of cytotoxic CD8 clonotypes in ibrutinib-treated CLL. Whole-study results and caveats: Sustained-remission and progressing patients diverged in sampling times. Public clonotypes, rarely seen, contracted or held steady on treatment. At progression, clonality fell back toward baseline after rising at ibrutinib response. Baseline-level clonality went beyond age-matched healthy donors and moved in step with circulating CD8+ T-cell counts.

The assay was immunoSEQ multiplex PCR, and TCRdb's table has in-frame clones only and misses some. The sample has about 43,000 clones, about two thirds seen once. The source of this sequence is a human donor with chronic lymphocytic leukemia. The sample was PBMCs, taken after 12 months of ibrutinib treatment. V usage is TRBV2 and J usage is TRBJ1-5; D may be TRBD1 (5 bases). CDR3 nucleotide sequence: TGTGCCAGCATGGCAGGGACCTTTAGCAATCAGCCCCAGCATTTT. Its protein is CASMAGTFSNQPQHF. Filled out from reference TRBV2 and TRBJ1-5, the complete variable domain reads EPEVTQTPSHQVTQMGQEVILRCVPISNHLYFYWYRQILGQKVEFLVSFYNNEISEKSEIFDDQFSVERPDGSNFTLKIRSTKLEDSAMYFCASMAGTFSNQPQHFGDGTRLSIL.